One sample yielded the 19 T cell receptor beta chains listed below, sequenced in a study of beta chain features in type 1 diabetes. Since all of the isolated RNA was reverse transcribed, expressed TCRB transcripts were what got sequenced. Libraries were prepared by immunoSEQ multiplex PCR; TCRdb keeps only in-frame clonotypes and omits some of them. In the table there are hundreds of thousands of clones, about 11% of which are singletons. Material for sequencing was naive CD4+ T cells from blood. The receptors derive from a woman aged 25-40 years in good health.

The DNA of the CDR3 is TGTGCCAGCAGCCCGCAGGGGCGCAACACTGAAGCTTTCTTT. Residues: CASSPQGRNTEAFF. The chain recombines TRBV7-9 with TRBJ1-1; possibly TRBD1 for D (6 bases). The CDR3 covers 14 residues. Germline CDR1 is SEHNR and CDR2 is FQNEAQ (reference sequence). The V gene lost 5 bases and the J gene lost 2 bases, with 12 bases spanning the gap. Based on the CDR3 plus reference TRBV7-9 and TRBJ1-1, the full variable domain is DTGVSQNPRHKITKRGQNVTFRCDPISEHNRLYWYRQTLGQGPEFLTYFQNEAQLEKSRLLSDRFSAERPKGSFSTLEIQRTEQGDSAMYLCASSPQGRNTEAFFGQGTRLTVV.

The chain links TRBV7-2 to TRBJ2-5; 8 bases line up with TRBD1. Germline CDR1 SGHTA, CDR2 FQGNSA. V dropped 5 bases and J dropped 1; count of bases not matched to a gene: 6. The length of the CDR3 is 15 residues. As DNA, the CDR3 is TGTGCCAGCAGCCGGGGACAGGTCCTCCAAGAGACCCAGTACTTC. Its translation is CASSRGQVLQETQYF. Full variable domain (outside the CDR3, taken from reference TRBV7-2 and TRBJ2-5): GAGVSQSPSNKVTEKGKDVELRCDPISGHTALYWYRQSLGQGLEFLIYFQGNSAPDKSGLPSDRFSAERTGGSVSTLTIQRTQQEDSAVYLCASSRGQVLQETQYFGPGTRLLVL.

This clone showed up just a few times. The CDR3 sequence: CASSVDGRAEGDTQYF. CDR3 DNA sequence: TGTGCCAGCAGCGTAGACGGGAGGGCCGAAGGAGATACGCAGTATTTT. The V gene is TRBV9, the J gene TRBJ2-3; 8 bases map to TRBD2. In germline, CDR1 is SGDLS, CDR2 YYNGEE. J lost 5 bases, V lost 0 bases, and 8 bases had no gene match. The CDR3 length is 16 residues.

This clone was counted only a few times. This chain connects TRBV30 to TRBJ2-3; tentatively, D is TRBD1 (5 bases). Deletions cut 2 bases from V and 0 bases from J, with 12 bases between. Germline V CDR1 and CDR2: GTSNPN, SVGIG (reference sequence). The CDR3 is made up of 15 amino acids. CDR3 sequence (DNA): TGTGCCTGGAGTAACCAGGGCGCTAGCACAGATACGCAGTATTTT. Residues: CAWSNQGASTDTQYF.

The CDR3 DNA reads TGTGCCAGCGGGACAGGCTACCTCCCCAATCAGCCCCAGCATTTT. Translation: CASGTGYLPNQPQHF. The genes are TRBV28 and TRBJ1-5, with TRBD1 identical over 8 bases. CDR1 is MDHEN and CDR2 is SYDVKM in the germline V gene. Trimming at V came to 8 bases and at J to 3 bases, leaving 9 bases not matched to a gene. This CDR3 has 15 amino acids.

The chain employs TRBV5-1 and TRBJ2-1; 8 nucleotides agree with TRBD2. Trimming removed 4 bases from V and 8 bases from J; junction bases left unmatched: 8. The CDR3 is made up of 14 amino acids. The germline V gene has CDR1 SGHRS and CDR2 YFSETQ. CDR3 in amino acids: CASSTSGSGDEQFF. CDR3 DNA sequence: TGCGCCAGCAGCACCAGCGGGAGCGGCGATGAGCAGTTCTTC. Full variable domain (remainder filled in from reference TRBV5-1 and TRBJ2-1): KAGVTQTPRYLIKTRGQQVTLSCSPISGHRSVSWYQQTPGQGLQFLFEYFSETQRNKGNFPGRFSGRQFSNSRSEMNVSTLELGDSALYLCASSTSGSGDEQFFGPGTRLTVL.

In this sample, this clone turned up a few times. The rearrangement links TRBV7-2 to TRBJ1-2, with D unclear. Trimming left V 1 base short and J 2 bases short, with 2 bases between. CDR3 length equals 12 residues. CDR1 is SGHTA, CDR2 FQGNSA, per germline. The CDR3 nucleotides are TGTGCCAGCAGCTTAGTAAACTATGGCTACACCTTC. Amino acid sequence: CASSLVNYGYTF.

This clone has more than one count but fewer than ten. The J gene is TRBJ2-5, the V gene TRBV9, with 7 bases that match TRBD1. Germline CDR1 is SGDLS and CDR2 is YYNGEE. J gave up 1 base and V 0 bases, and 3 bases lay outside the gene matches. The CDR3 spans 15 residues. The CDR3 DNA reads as TGTGCCAGCAGCGTAGGGGGACAGTCCCAAGAGACCCAGTACTTC. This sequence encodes CASSVGGQSQETQYF.

The CDR3 is CASSVGLARETQYF. The CDR3 coding sequence is TGTGCCAGCAGCGTAGGGCTAGCTAGGGAGACCCAGTACTTC. The chain employs TRBV9 and TRBJ2-5, with D perhaps TRBD2 (5 bases). V shed 0 bases and J shed 5 bases, with 11 bases lying between them. The CDR3 has 14 residues. CDR1 and CDR2 (germline): SGDLS, YYNGEE.

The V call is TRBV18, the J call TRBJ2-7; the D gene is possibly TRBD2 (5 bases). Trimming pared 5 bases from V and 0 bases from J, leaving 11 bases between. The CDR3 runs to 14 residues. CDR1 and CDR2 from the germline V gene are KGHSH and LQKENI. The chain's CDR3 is CASSAPGSSYEQYF. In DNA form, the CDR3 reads TGTGCCAGCTCAGCCCCGGGAAGCTCCTACGAGCAGTACTTC.

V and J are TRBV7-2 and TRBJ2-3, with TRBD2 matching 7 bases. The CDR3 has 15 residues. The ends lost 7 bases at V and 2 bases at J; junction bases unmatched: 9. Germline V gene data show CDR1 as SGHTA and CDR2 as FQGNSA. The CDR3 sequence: CASTPWEGYTDTQYF. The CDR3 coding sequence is TGTGCCAGCACCCCTTGGGAGGGGTACACAGATACGCAGTATTTT.

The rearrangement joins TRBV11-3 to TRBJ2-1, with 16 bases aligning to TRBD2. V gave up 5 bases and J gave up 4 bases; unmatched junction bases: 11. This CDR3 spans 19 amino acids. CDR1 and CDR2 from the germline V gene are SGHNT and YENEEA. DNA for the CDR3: TGTGCCAGCAGCACCGAGGGACTAGCGGGAGGGCCTGGTTACAATGAGCAGTTCTTC. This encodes CASSTEGLAGGPGYNEQFF. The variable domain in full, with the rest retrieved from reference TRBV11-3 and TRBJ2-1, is EAGVVQSPRYKIIEKKQPVAFWCNPISGHNTLYWYLQNLGQGPELLIRYENEEAVDDSQLPKDRFSAERLKGVDSTLKIQPAELGDSAVYLCASSTEGLAGGPGYNEQFFGPGTRLTVL.

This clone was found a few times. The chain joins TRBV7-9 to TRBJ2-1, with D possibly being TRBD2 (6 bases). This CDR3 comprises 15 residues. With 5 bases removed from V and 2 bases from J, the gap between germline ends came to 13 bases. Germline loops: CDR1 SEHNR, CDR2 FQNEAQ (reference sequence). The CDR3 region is CASSPRGLTYNEQFF. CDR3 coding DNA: TGTGCCAGCAGCCCGCGGGGTCTTACCTACAATGAGCAGTTCTTC.

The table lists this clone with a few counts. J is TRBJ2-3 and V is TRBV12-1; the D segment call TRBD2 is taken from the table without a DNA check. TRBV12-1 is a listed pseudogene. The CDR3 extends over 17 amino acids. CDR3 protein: CASSFVGLAGVRGTQYF. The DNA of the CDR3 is TGTGCCAGCAGCTTTGTCGGGCTAGCGGGAGTGCGGGGTACGCAGTATTTT.

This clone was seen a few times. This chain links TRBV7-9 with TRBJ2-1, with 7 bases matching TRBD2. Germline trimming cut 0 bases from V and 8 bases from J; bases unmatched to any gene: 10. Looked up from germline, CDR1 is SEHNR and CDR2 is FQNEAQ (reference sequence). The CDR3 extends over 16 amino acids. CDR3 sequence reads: CASSLALDLRGDEQFF. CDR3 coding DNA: TGTGCCAGCAGCTTAGCGTTGGACCTCCGGGGGGATGAGCAGTTCTTC.

CDR3 amino acids: CASSQSGSHQETQYF. The CDR3 region has the DNA TGTGCCAGCAGTCAAAGCGGGAGCCATCAAGAGACCCAGTACTTC. The chain links TRBV27 to TRBJ2-5; 8 bases agree with TRBD2. This CDR3 is built from 15 residues. The germline CDR1 and CDR2 sequences are MNHEY and SMNVEV (reference sequence). The V gene end was trimmed by 5 bases and the J gene end by 2 bases; junction bases not matched to a gene: 7.

CDR3 DNA: TGTGCCAGCAGTTTAACGGGAGTCTACAATGAGCAGTTCTTC. This gives the protein CASSLTGVYNEQFF. The chain couples TRBV28 to TRBJ2-1, with a tentative D call TRBD2 (6 bases). The CDR3 extends over 14 amino acids. The V gene's germline CDR1 is MDHEN and CDR2 SYDVKM. Trimming stripped 2 bases from V and 3 bases from J, with 8 bases between. Together with reference TRBV28 and TRBJ2-1, the CDR3 gives the full variable domain: DVKVTQSSRYLVKRTGEKVFLECVQDMDHENMFWYRQDPGLGLRLIYFSYDVKMKEKGDIPEGYSVSREKKERFSLILESASTNQTSMYLCASSLTGVYNEQFFGPGTRLTVL.

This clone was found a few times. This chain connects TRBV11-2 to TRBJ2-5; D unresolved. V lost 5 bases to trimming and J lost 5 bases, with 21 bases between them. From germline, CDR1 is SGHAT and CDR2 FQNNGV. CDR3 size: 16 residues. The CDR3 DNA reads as TGTGCCAGCAGCCATTGGTCGGTAGTTACCCGGGAGACCCAGTACTTC. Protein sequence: CASSHWSVVTRETQYF.

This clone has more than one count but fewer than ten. The DNA for the CDR3 is TGTGCCAGCAGGGAAACAGGGGGCTCTGGAAACACCATATATTTT. Translating it yields CASRETGGSGNTIYF. The rearrangement links TRBV6-5 to TRBJ1-3; 8 bases fit TRBD1. The CDR3 runs to 15 residues. Germline CDR1 MNHEY, CDR2 SVGAGI. The V and J ends lost 6 bases and 0 bases, in that order; junction bases with no gene match: 4.